These 7 T cell receptor beta chains were sequenced from one sample in a study of blood T cell repertoires in COVID-19. Sequencing was performed with immunoSEQ multiplex PCR; in TCRdb, only in-frame clones are kept and a portion is missing. This sample yields some 80,000 clones, of which around 86% are seen a single time; roughly 40% belongs to the top ten. Sequenced: peripheral blood. The receptors derive from an older man with acute or convalescent COVID-19.

This clone came up once. This sequence joins TRBV7-9 and TRBJ1-1, with 9 positions matching TRBD1. Trimming removed 4 bases from V and 4 bases from J; junction bases left unmatched: 10. This CDR3 is 16 amino acids long. Germline CDR1 SEHNR, CDR2 FQNEAQ (reference sequence). CDR3 sequence reads: CASSSQSGQGITEAFF. The CDR3 region has the DNA TGTGCCAGCAGCTCCCAATCGGGACAGGGTATCACTGAAGCTTTCTTT.

J is TRBJ2-3 and V is TRBV7-8; D is unclear. The V gene's germline CDR1 is SGHVS and CDR2 FQNEAQ. Trimming removed 2 bases at V and 3 bases at J, with 6 bases between. CDR3 length: 13 amino acids. The CDR3 bases are TGTGCCAGCAGCTTATCGGAGACAGATACGCAGTATTTT. Encoded protein: CASSLSETDTQYF.

This chain links TRBV18 with TRBJ2-7; 9 bases fit TRBD1. V shed 6 bases, J shed 7 bases, and the junction held 16 bases outside the gene matches. CDR1 and CDR2 (germline): KGHSH, LQKENI. CDR3 length equals 16 residues. The CDR3, as DNA: TGTGCCAGCTCCCGCGGACAGGGGCCTTCCTCTGGAGAGCAGTACTTC. Its protein is CASSRGQGPSSGEQYF. Full variable domain (missing parts from reference TRBV18 and TRBJ2-7): NAGVMQNPRHLVRRRGQEARLRCSPMKGHSHVYWYRQLPEEGLKFMVYLQKENIIDESGMPKERFSAEFPKEGPSILRIQQVVRGDSAAYFCASSRGQGPSSGEQYFGPGTRLTVT.

J is TRBJ2-5 and V is TRBV5-8; D gene uncertain. CDR3 size: 12 residues. V lost 2 bases and J 5 bases, leaving 7 bases between the germline ends. Looked up from germline, CDR1 is SGHTS and CDR2 is YDEGEE. CDR3 loop: CASSFPFETQYF. In DNA form, the CDR3 reads TGTGCCAGCAGCTTCCCCTTTGAGACCCAGTACTTC.

The rearrangement links TRBV29-1 to TRBJ1-3; D gene uncertain. CDR1 and CDR2 (germline): SQVTM, ANQGSEA. The V end lost 5 bases, the J end lost 0 bases, and 11 bases lay between the germline ends. The CDR3 runs 14 residues. The CDR3 spells CSVTDGLSGNTIYF. CDR3 nucleotide sequence: TGCAGCGTTACTGACGGACTCTCTGGAAACACCATATATTTT.

This clone was observed a handful of times. This sequence joins TRBV18 and TRBJ2-3; a possible D gene is TRBD1 (6 bases). V was trimmed by 2 bases and J by 3 bases, leaving 15 bases between them. The CDR3 length is 16 residues. The germline CDR1 and CDR2 sequences are KGHSH and LQKENI. CDR3 in DNA: TGTGCCAGCTCACCAAAACAGGGTAGAACAACAGATACGCAGTATTTT. The encoded protein is CASSPKQGRTTDTQYF.

The table lists this clone with a count of one. The CDR3, as DNA: TGCGCCAGCAGCTTGGGTCAGGAGGGAGAGACCCAGTACTTC. Its translation: CASSLGQEGETQYF. The chain is built from TRBV5-1 and TRBJ2-5, with D maybe TRBD2 (6 bases). This CDR3 has 14 residues. Germline CDR1 and CDR2: SGHRS and YFSETQ. V was shortened by 0 bases and J by 4 bases, with 10 bases between the two germline ends.